This T cell receptor beta chain was obtained from a study of T cells in Graves' hyperthyroidism and ophthalmopathy. Losses at the gene ends were 0 bases for V and 4 bases for J; bases not matched to a gene: 6. Looked up from germline, CDR1 is DFQATT and CDR2 is SNEGSKA (reference sequence). This CDR3 spans 15 amino acids. There were TCR beta CDR3 regions amplified from RNA transcripts. First-round RT-PCR with HTBI primers amplified the TCR CDR3 region. MiXCR, run by TCRdb on the multiplex PCR reads, gives a single entry per CDR3 protein. The sample has under 350,000 distinct CDR3 sequences, around 15% seen once.

The sequence derives from a woman aged 55-69 years with Graves' ophthalmopathy. Input material: blood. The chain has TRBV20-1 and TRBJ2-3, with TRBD1 matching 8 bases. CDR3 region: CSAREWGTGADTQYF. The CDR3, as DNA: TGCAGTGCTAGAGAGTGGGGGACAGGAGCAGATACGCAGTATTTT.